This is a list of T cell receptor beta chains from one sample in a study of blood T cells in healthy people across ages. TCRdb used MiXCR to reprocess the 5' RACE reads, holding one entry per CDR3 protein. The repertoire holds 630,000 or so distinct CDR3 sequences, with approximately 29% as singletons. What was sequenced was blood. All receptors come from a woman older than 75 in good health. CDR3s include the opening cysteine and the closing phenylalanine or tryptophan. The order of the fields is D gene, V gene, J gene, clone size, CDR3 protein, CDR3 DNA. D genes are given only for firm matches. The size field is filled for only some rows; it gives once, few, many or a size class.

d_call: TRBD1
v_call: TRBV29-1
j_call: TRBJ1-2
clone_size: NA
cdr3_aa: CSGQDRAGYTF
cdr3_nt: TGCAGCGGGCAGGACAGGGCGGGCTACACCTTC

d_call: TRBD2
v_call: TRBV7-9
j_call: TRBJ2-1
clone_size: many
cdr3_aa: CASSAQRGLAGNEQFF
cdr3_nt: TGTGCCAGCAGCGCCCAGCGGGGACTAGCGGGTAATGAGCAGTTCTTC

d_call: NA
v_call: TRBV5-5
j_call: TRBJ2-1
clone_size: NA
cdr3_aa: CASSLESHSYNEQFF
cdr3_nt: TGTGCCAGCAGCTTGGAGTCACACTCCTACAATGAGCAGTTCTTC

d_call: NA
v_call: TRBV5-1
j_call: TRBJ1-2
clone_size: NA
cdr3_aa: CVSSLQSNYGYTF
cdr3_nt: TGCGTCAGCAGTTTACAGTCTAACTATGGCTACACCTTC

d_call: NA
v_call: TRBV5-6
j_call: TRBJ2-7
clone_size: NA
cdr3_aa: CASSLEGYYEQYF
cdr3_nt: TGTGCCAGCAGCTTGGAGGGGTACTACGAGCAGTACTTC

d_call: NA
v_call: TRBV5-1
j_call: TRBJ1-2
clone_size: many
cdr3_aa: CASSPDPDRSFNYGYTF
cdr3_nt: TGCGCCAGCAGCCCGGACCCGGACCGCTCGTTTAACTATGGCTACACCTTC

d_call: TRBD2
v_call: TRBV5-1
j_call: TRBJ2-5
clone_size: NA
cdr3_aa: CASSFGGGAETQYF
cdr3_nt: TGCGCCAGCAGCTTCGGCGGGGGGGCAGAGACCCAGTACTTC

d_call: NA
v_call: TRBV15
j_call: TRBJ1-1
clone_size: NA
cdr3_aa: CATSSPWKGSNTEAFF
cdr3_nt: TGTGCCACCAGCAGCCCCTGGAAGGGGTCGAACACTGAAGCTTTCTTT

d_call: TRBD2
v_call: TRBV7-2
j_call: TRBJ2-3
clone_size: many
cdr3_aa: CASSLRTSWRGTDTQYF
cdr3_nt: TGTGCCAGCAGCCTCCGGACTAGCTGGAGGGGCACAGATACGCAGTATTTT

d_call: NA
v_call: TRBV7-2
j_call: TRBJ2-5
clone_size: many
cdr3_aa: CASSLDPGLGETQYF
cdr3_nt: TGTGCCAGCAGCTTAGACCCAGGGTTAGGGGAGACCCAGTACTTC